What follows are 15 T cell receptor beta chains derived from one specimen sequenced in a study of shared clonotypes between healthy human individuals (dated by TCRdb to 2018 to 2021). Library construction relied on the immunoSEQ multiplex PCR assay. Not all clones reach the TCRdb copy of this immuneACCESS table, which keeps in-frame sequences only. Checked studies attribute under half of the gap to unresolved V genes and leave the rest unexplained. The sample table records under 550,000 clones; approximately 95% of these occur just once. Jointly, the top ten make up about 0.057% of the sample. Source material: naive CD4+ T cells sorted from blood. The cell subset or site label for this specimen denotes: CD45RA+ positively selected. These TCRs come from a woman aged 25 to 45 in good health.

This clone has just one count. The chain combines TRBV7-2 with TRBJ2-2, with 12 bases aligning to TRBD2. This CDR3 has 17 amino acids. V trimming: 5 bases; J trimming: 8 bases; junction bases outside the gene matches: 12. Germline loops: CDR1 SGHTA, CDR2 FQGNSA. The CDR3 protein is CASSPAGTSGPRGELFF. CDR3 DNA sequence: TGTGCCAGCAGCCCCGCCGGGACTAGCGGGCCAAGGGGGGAGCTGTTTTTT.

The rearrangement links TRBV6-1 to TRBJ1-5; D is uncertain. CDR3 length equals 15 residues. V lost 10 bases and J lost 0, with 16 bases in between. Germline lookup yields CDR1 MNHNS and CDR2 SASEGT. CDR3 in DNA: TGTGCCACCAACCCTGGAGCGTATAGCAATCAGCCCCAGCATTTT. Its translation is CATNPGAYSNQPQHF.

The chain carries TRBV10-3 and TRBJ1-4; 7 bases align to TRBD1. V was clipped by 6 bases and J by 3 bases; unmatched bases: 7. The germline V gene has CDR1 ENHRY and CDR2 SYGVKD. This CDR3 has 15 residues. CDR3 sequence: CAIRQGSAPNEKLFF. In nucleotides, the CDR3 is TGTGCCATCAGACAGGGGAGCGCGCCTAATGAAAAACTGTTTTTT.

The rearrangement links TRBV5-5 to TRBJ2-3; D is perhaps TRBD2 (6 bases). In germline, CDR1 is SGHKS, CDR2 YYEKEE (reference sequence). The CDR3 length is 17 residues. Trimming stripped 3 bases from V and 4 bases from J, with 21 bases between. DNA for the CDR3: TGTGCCAGCAGCTCACCTCCGGGACTCGCGAGGCCAGATACGCAGTATTTT. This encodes CASSSPPGLARPDTQYF.

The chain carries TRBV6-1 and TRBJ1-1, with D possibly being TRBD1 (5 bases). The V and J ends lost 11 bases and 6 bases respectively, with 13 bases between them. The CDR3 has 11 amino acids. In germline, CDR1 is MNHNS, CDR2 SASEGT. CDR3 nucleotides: TGTGCCGACCCGTCGGGGGCTGAAGCTTTCTTT. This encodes CADPSGAEAFF.

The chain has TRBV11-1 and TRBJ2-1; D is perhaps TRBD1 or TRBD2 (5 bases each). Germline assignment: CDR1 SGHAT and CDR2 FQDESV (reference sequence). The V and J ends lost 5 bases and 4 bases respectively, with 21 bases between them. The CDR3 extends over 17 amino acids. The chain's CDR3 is CASSQIGLGVRYNEQFF. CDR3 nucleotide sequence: TGTGCCAGCAGCCAAATAGGATTGGGGGTAAGATACAATGAGCAGTTCTTC.

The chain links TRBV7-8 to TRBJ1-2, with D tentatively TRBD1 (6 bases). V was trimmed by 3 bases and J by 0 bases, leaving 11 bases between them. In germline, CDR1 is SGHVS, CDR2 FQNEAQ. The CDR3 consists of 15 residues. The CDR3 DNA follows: TGTGCCAGCAGCTTCAGGGACACCTCTAACTATGGCTACACCTTC. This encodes CASSFRDTSNYGYTF.

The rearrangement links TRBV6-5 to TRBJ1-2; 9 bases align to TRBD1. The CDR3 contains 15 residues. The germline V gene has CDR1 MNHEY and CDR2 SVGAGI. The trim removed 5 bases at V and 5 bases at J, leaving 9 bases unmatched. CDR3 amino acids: CASSPSGQGVYGYTF. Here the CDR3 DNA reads TGTGCCAGCAGTCCCTCGGGACAGGGAGTTTATGGCTACACCTTC.

DNA for the CDR3: TGTGCCAGCTCACCAGTGGCTAGCGGGAGGTCCCTCGGGTACGAGCAGTACTTC. Translation gives CASSPVASGRSLGYEQYF. The chain carries TRBV18 and TRBJ2-7, with 11 bases aligning to TRBD2. J lost 4 bases, V lost 2 bases, and 13 bases had no gene match. In germline, CDR1 is KGHSH, CDR2 LQKENI. The CDR3 has 18 residues.

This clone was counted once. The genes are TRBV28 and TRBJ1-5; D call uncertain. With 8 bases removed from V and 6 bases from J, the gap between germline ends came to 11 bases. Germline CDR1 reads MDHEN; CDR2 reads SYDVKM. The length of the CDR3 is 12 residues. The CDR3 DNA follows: TGTGCCAGCTCCGTTGCTGGTCAGCCCCAGCATTTT. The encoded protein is CASSVAGQPQHF.

The CDR3 nucleotides are TGTGCCAGCAGCCCTCTCCGGGAGGGGCACTACGAGCAGTACTTC. Its protein is CASSPLREGHYEQYF. The J gene is TRBJ2-5, the V gene TRBV7-9; 8 bases agree with TRBD2. The closer fit of TRBJ2-7 to the DNA end suggests the J call may be wrong. Germline lookup yields CDR1 SEHNR and CDR2 FQNEAQ (reference sequence). This CDR3 comprises 15 residues.

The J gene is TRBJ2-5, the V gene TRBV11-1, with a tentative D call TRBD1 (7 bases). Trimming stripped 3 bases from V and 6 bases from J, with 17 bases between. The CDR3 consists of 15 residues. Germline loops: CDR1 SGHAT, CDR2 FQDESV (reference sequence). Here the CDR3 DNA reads TGTGCCAGCAGCTTCCGACAGGGACTTCAGAAGACCCAGTACTTC. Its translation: CASSFRQGLQKTQYF.

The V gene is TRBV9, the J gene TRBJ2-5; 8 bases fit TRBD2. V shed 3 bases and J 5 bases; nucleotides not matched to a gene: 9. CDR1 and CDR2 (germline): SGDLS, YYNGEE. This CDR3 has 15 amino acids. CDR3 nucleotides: TGTGCCAGCAGCGCCCCTTCTGCGGGAGGTGAGACCCAGTACTTC. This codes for CASSAPSAGGETQYF. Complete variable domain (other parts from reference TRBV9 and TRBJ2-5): DSGVTQTPKHLITATGQRVTLRCSPRSGDLSVYWYQQSLDQGLQFLIQYYNGEERAKGNILERFSAQQFPDLHSELNLSSLELGDSALYFCASSAPSAGGETQYFGPGTRLLVL.

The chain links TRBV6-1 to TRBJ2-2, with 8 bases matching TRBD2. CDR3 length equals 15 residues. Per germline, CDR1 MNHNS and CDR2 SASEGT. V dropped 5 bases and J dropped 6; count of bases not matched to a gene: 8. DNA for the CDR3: TGTGCCAGCAGTAGACGGGAGGGCCCCGCCGGGGAGCTGTTTTTT. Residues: CASSRREGPAGELFF.

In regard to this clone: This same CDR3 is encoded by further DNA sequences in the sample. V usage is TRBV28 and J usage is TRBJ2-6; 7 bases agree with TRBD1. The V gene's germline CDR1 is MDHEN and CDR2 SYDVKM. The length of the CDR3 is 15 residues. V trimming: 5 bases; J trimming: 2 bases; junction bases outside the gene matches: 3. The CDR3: CASSLGGTGANVLTF. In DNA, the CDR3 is TGTGCCAGCAGTCTAGGGGGCACTGGGGCCAACGTCCTGACTTTC. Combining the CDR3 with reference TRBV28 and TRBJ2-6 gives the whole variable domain DVKVTQSSRYLVKRTGEKVFLECVQDMDHENMFWYRQDPGLGLRLIYFSYDVKMKEKGDIPEGYSVSREKKERFSLILESASTNQTSMYLCASSLGGTGANVLTFGAGSRLTVL.